A selection of T cell receptor beta chains follows, all from one sample in a study of blood T cell repertoires in COVID-19. Only in-frame clones appear in the TCRdb table, and some are missing; sequencing was by immunoSEQ multiplex PCR. The profile shows more than 95,000 clones, about four fifths of them singletons. Material: peripheral blood. The receptors come from a human donor in a cohort sampled during active COVID-19. The CDR3 runs from the conserved cysteine through the conserved F or W. Each record gives: clone size, D gene, V gene, CDR3 length, J gene, CDR3 protein, CDR3 DNA. A D gene is named only where the DNA matches it firmly. Clone size is stated in some rows and not others, as once, few, many or a class when expanded.

abundance: few; d_gene: -; v_gene: TRBV11-2; len: 15; j_gene: TRBJ1-5; CDR3aa: CASSLFGHTNQPQHF; CDR3nt: TGTGCCAGCAGCTTATTCGGACATACGAACCAGCCCCAGCATTTT
abundance: -; d_gene: TRBD2; v_gene: TRBV2; len: 18; j_gene: TRBJ2-1; CDR3aa: CASSVAGTSESSYNEQFF; CDR3nt: TGTGCCAGCAGTGTTGCCGGGACTAGCGAGAGCTCCTACAATGAGCAGTTCTTC
abundance: -; d_gene: -; v_gene: TRBV6-6; len: 15; j_gene: TRBJ1-1; CDR3aa: CASSQVDSLGPEAFF; CDR3nt: TGTGCCAGCAGTCAAGTGGACAGCTTAGGCCCTGAAGCTTTCTTT
abundance: -; d_gene: TRBD1; v_gene: TRBV29-1; len: 14; j_gene: TRBJ1-2; CDR3aa: CSAVPGGTSGGYTF; CDR3nt: TGCAGCGCTGTACCAGGGGGTACGTCGGGGGGCTACACCTTC
abundance: few; d_gene: -; v_gene: TRBV2; len: 14; j_gene: TRBJ1-5; CDR3aa: CASSDQGLVQPQHF; CDR3nt: TGTGCCAGCAGTGATCAGGGCTTGGTTCAGCCCCAGCATTTT
abundance: -; d_gene: TRBD1; v_gene: TRBV5-1; len: 16; j_gene: TRBJ1-2; CDR3aa: CASSLAMAGGSGGYTF; CDR3nt: TGCGCCAGCAGCTTGGCTATGGCAGGGGGCTCCGGTGGCTACACCTTC
abundance: -; d_gene: -; v_gene: TRBV28; len: 14; j_gene: TRBJ1-1; CDR3aa: CASSPMRVNTEAFF; CDR3nt: TGTGCCAGCAGCCCCATGAGGGTGAACACTGAAGCTTTCTTT
abundance: -; d_gene: -; v_gene: TRBV10-3; len: 15; j_gene: TRBJ2-6; CDR3aa: CAISVGGLGANVLTF; CDR3nt: TGTGCCATCAGTGTTGGGGGCCTGGGGGCCAACGTCCTGACTTTC
abundance: -; d_gene: -; v_gene: TRBV6-5; len: 13; j_gene: TRBJ1-6; CDR3aa: CASSYRDNSPLHF; CDR3nt: TGTGCCAGCAGTTACCGAGATAATTCACCCCTCCACTTT
abundance: once; d_gene: -; v_gene: TRBV6-2/TRBV6-3; len: 17; j_gene: TRBJ1-1; CDR3aa: CASSYSKVRYRATEAFF; CDR3nt: TGTGCCAGCAGTTACTCGAAGGTCCGGTACAGGGCCACTGAAGCTTTCTTT
abundance: -; d_gene: -; v_gene: TRBV19; len: 16; j_gene: TRBJ1-1; CDR3aa: CASSIREVGMNTEAFF; CDR3nt: TGTGCCAGTAGTATCAGGGAAGTCGGAATGAACACTGAAGCTTTCTTT
abundance: few; d_gene: TRBD1; v_gene: TRBV12-3/TRBV12-4; len: 13; j_gene: TRBJ1-2; CDR3aa: CASSRQGHYGYTF; CDR3nt: TGTGCCAGCAGTCGACAGGGACACTATGGCTACACCTTC
abundance: -; d_gene: TRBD2; v_gene: TRBV4-2; len: 15; j_gene: TRBJ2-5; CDR3aa: CASSQGGGADETQYF; CDR3nt: TGTGCCAGCAGCCAAGGCGGGGGGGCCGACGAGACCCAGTACTTC
abundance: -; d_gene: TRBD1; v_gene: TRBV18; len: 14; j_gene: TRBJ1-6; CDR3aa: CASSPGTGASPLHF; CDR3nt: TGTGCCAGCTCACCAGGGACAGGGGCCTCACCCCTCCACTTT
abundance: -; d_gene: -; v_gene: TRBV5-4; len: 17; j_gene: TRBJ1-2; CDR3aa: CASSSGTPIQGNYGYTF; CDR3nt: TGTGCCAGCAGCTCAGGGACACCAATCCAGGGTAACTATGGCTACACCTTC
abundance: once; d_gene: TRBD1; v_gene: TRBV2; len: 15; j_gene: TRBJ1-5; CDR3aa: CASSRDRGQGQPQHF; CDR3nt: TGTGCCAGCAGTCGGGACAGGGGGCAGGGTCAGCCCCAGCATTTT
abundance: -; d_gene: -; v_gene: TRBV15; len: 14; j_gene: TRBJ2-7; CDR3aa: CATSRDLLTYEQYF; CDR3nt: TGTGCCACCAGCAGAGATTTACTTACCTACGAGCAGTACTTC
abundance: -; d_gene: TRBD2; v_gene: TRBV24-1; len: 16; j_gene: TRBJ2-1; CDR3aa: CATSGSRGGDYNEQFF; CDR3nt: TGTGCCACCAGTGGATCCCGGGGGGGGGACTACAATGAGCAGTTCTTC
abundance: -; d_gene: -; v_gene: TRBV15; len: 14; j_gene: TRBJ2-1; CDR3aa: CATSGGHPTDEQFF; CDR3nt: TGTGCCACCAGCGGAGGACACCCAACGGATGAGCAGTTCTTC
abundance: -; d_gene: -; v_gene: TRBV7-2; len: 15; j_gene: TRBJ1-5; CDR3aa: CASSLRTGSNQPQHF; CDR3nt: TGTGCCAGCAGCCTCCGGACGGGGAGCAATCAGCCCCAGCATTTT
abundance: -; d_gene: TRBD2; v_gene: TRBV27; len: 13; j_gene: TRBJ2-3; CDR3aa: CASRLAGGYTQYF; CDR3nt: TGTGCCAGCAGACTAGCGGGGGGGTATACGCAGTATTTT
abundance: -; d_gene: -; v_gene: TRBV3-1/TRBV3-2; len: 18; j_gene: TRBJ1-1; CDR3aa: CASSQEASQVVMNTEAFF; CDR3nt: TGTGCCAGCAGCCAGGAGGCCTCCCAGGTGGTTATGAACACTGAAGCTTTCTTT
abundance: -; d_gene: -; v_gene: TRBV4-1; len: 15; j_gene: TRBJ2-3; CDR3aa: CASSQERYSTDTQYF; CDR3nt: TGCGCCAGCAGCCAAGAGCGGTATAGCACAGATACGCAGTATTTT
abundance: -; d_gene: TRBD1; v_gene: TRBV28; len: 14; j_gene: TRBJ1-1; CDR3aa: CASSILTGGTEAFF; CDR3nt: TGTGCCAGCAGTATATTAACAGGGGGCACTGAAGCTTTCTTT
abundance: -; d_gene: TRBD1; v_gene: TRBV11-2; len: 15; j_gene: TRBJ2-1; CDR3aa: CASSLGGTGYNEQFF; CDR3nt: TGTGCCAGCAGCCTCGGAGGGACAGGGTACAATGAGCAGTTCTTC
abundance: -; d_gene: -; v_gene: TRBV2; len: 13; j_gene: TRBJ1-4; CDR3aa: CASRGVDNEKLFF; CDR3nt: TGTGCCAGCAGGGGCGTGGATAATGAAAAACTGTTTTTT
abundance: -; d_gene: TRBD1; v_gene: TRBV19; len: 15; j_gene: TRBJ1-3; CDR3aa: CASSTDRGLGNTIYF; CDR3nt: TGTGCCAGTAGTACCGACAGGGGGCTCGGAAACACCATATATTTT
abundance: -; d_gene: -; v_gene: TRBV9; len: 15; j_gene: TRBJ1-1; CDR3aa: CASTRDSGGNTEAFF; CDR3nt: TGTGCCAGCACCCGGGACTCCGGGGGGAACACTGAAGCTTTCTTT
abundance: -; d_gene: -; v_gene: TRBV5-5; len: 18; j_gene: TRBJ1-6; CDR3aa: CASSFFLGSDSYNSPLHF; CDR3nt: TGTGCCAGCAGCTTTTTTTTGGGCTCCGACTCCTATAATTCACCCCTCCACTTT
abundance: -; d_gene: -; v_gene: TRBV6-5; len: 15; j_gene: TRBJ1-1; CDR3aa: CASSLDPGVNTEAFF; CDR3nt: TGTGCCAGCAGTTTGGATCCCGGGGTCAACACTGAAGCTTTCTTT
abundance: -; d_gene: -; v_gene: TRBV5-8; len: 14; j_gene: TRBJ2-7; CDR3aa: CASSFRAPSYEQYF; CDR3nt: TGTGCCAGCAGCTTTCGAGCGCCTTCCTACGAGCAGTACTTC
abundance: -; d_gene: -; v_gene: TRBV6-4; len: 13; j_gene: TRBJ2-1; CDR3aa: CASSEIKRGEQFF; CDR3nt: TGTGCCAGCAGTGAAATCAAAAGGGGTGAGCAGTTCTTC
abundance: -; d_gene: -; v_gene: TRBV18; len: 16; j_gene: TRBJ1-2; CDR3aa: CASSPPGGLGGYGYTF; CDR3nt: TGTGCCAGCTCACCACCAGGAGGCCTGGGGGGGTATGGCTACACCTTC
abundance: -; d_gene: -; v_gene: TRBV28; len: 15; j_gene: TRBJ1-3; CDR3aa: CASSSTGISGNTIYF; CDR3nt: TGTGCCAGCAGTTCTACAGGGATCTCTGGAAACACCATATATTTT
abundance: -; d_gene: -; v_gene: TRBV7-3; len: 18; j_gene: TRBJ1-1; CDR3aa: CASSLSGGGGGLNTEAFF; CDR3nt: TGTGCCAGCAGCTTAAGTGGGGGCGGTGGCGGACTGAACACTGAAGCTTTCTTT
abundance: -; d_gene: -; v_gene: TRBV3-1/TRBV3-2; len: 14; j_gene: TRBJ2-1; CDR3aa: CASSPSGWDNEQFF; CDR3nt: TGTGCCAGCAGCCCCTCAGGTTGGGACAATGAGCAGTTCTTC
abundance: -; d_gene: TRBD2; v_gene: TRBV27; len: 17; j_gene: TRBJ2-2; CDR3aa: CASSLLALAGGTGELFF; CDR3nt: TGTGCCAGCAGTTTACTGGCCCTAGCGGGGGGCACCGGGGAGCTGTTTTTT
abundance: -; d_gene: TRBD2; v_gene: TRBV2; len: 12; j_gene: TRBJ2-2; CDR3aa: CASGGEAGELFF; CDR3nt: TGTGCCAGCGGGGGGGAAGCCGGGGAGCTGTTTTTT
abundance: -; d_gene: TRBD1; v_gene: TRBV4-1; len: 17; j_gene: TRBJ1-4; CDR3aa: CASSQEGLTGNGEKLFF; CDR3nt: TGCGCCAGCAGCCAAGAAGGGCTGACAGGGAACGGGGAAAAACTGTTTTTT
abundance: -; d_gene: TRBD1; v_gene: TRBV7-9; len: 12; j_gene: TRBJ2-7; CDR3aa: CASSSGQGEQYF; CDR3nt: TGTGCCAGCAGCTCCGGACAGGGCGAGCAGTACTTC
abundance: -; d_gene: TRBD2; v_gene: TRBV5-1; len: 17; j_gene: TRBJ2-1; CDR3aa: CASRETLTSGSYNEQFF; CDR3nt: TGCGCCAGCAGGGAAACCTTAACTAGCGGGAGTTACAATGAGCAGTTCTTC
abundance: -; d_gene: -; v_gene: TRBV18; len: 16; j_gene: TRBJ1-5; CDR3aa: CASSPVGGIHNQPQHF; CDR3nt: TGTGCCAGCTCACCAGTCGGAGGGATCCACAATCAGCCCCAGCATTTT
abundance: -; d_gene: -; v_gene: TRBV7-2; len: 14; j_gene: TRBJ1-1; CDR3aa: CASSAPRPETEAFF; CDR3nt: TGTGCCAGCAGCGCGCCCAGGCCGGAAACTGAAGCTTTCTTT
abundance: -; d_gene: TRBD1; v_gene: TRBV19; len: 16; j_gene: TRBJ2-3; CDR3aa: CASSIGDRGRFHAQYF; CDR3nt: TGTGCCAGTAGTATAGGGGACAGGGGGCGCTTCCATGCGCAGTATTTT
abundance: once; d_gene: TRBD1; v_gene: TRBV19; len: 15; j_gene: TRBJ2-1; CDR3aa: CASSKPGQGVYEQFF; CDR3nt: TGTGCCAGTAGCAAACCGGGACAGGGGGTTTATGAGCAGTTCTTC
abundance: -; d_gene: TRBD1; v_gene: TRBV9; len: 15; j_gene: TRBJ1-1; CDR3aa: CASSVEGAPNTEAFF; CDR3nt: TGTGCCAGCAGCGTAGAGGGGGCACCGAACACTGAAGCTTTCTTT
abundance: -; d_gene: -; v_gene: TRBV30; len: 13; j_gene: TRBJ1-2; CDR3aa: CAWDLGGGGGYTF; CDR3nt: TGTGCCTGGGACCTGGGGGGTGGTGGCGGCTACACCTTC
abundance: -; d_gene: -; v_gene: TRBV5-1; len: 16; j_gene: TRBJ2-2; CDR3aa: CASSFGAGANTGELFF; CDR3nt: TGCGCCAGCAGCTTCGGCGCGGGGGCCAACACCGGGGAGCTGTTTTTT
abundance: -; d_gene: -; v_gene: TRBV5-1; len: 13; j_gene: TRBJ2-1; CDR3aa: CASSFPSFDEQFF; CDR3nt: TGCGCCAGCAGCTTCCCGTCCTTCGATGAGCAGTTCTTC
abundance: -; d_gene: -; v_gene: TRBV15; len: 15; j_gene: TRBJ1-4; CDR3aa: CATSRESRNLGKLFF; CDR3nt: TGTGCCACCAGCAGAGAATCGAGGAATTTAGGAAAACTGTTTTTT
abundance: -; d_gene: -; v_gene: TRBV27; len: 13; j_gene: TRBJ1-1; CDR3aa: CASSLRENTEAFF; CDR3nt: TGTGCCAGCAGTCTACGGGAGAACACTGAAGCTTTCTTT
abundance: -; d_gene: -; v_gene: TRBV11-3; len: 14; j_gene: TRBJ1-1; CDR3aa: CASSLYRMNTEAFF; CDR3nt: TGTGCCAGCAGCTTGTATAGAATGAACACTGAAGCTTTCTTT